This TCR beta chain derives from a study of T cells in Graves' hyperthyroidism and ophthalmopathy. Amplified TCR beta CDR3 regions came from RNA transcripts. Using the HTBI primer set, a first-round RT-PCR was run on the TCR CDR3. From the multiplex PCR reads, TCRdb called clonotypes with MiXCR, one entry per CDR3 protein. The data contain a few hundred thousand distinct CDR3 sequences, approximately 14% of them seen just once; the ten biggest clones take up around 19%. CDR1 SEHNR and CDR2 FQNEAQ come from the germline V gene (reference sequence). The CDR3 has 15 amino acids. Trimming cost V 4 bases and J 7 bases, with 14 bases left between them.

The chain is built from TRBV7-9 and TRBJ1-6; possible D gene TRBD1, 5 bases. The receptor comes from a young woman with Graves' ophthalmopathy. Sequenced: blood. The CDR3 here is CASSSSGTPNSPLHF. CDR3 DNA sequence: TGTGCCAGCAGCTCCTCTGGGACTCCAAATTCACCCCTCCACTTT.